This T cell receptor (beta chain) comes out of a study of blood T cell repertoires in COVID-19. For the study at large: In each case, the material was cDNA or gDNA derived from T cells, B-cell-depleted T cells, or PBMCs.

Study processing details: Nucleated cell counts were estimated from reference gene primer amplification. Using immunoSEQ multiplex PCR, the repertoire was profiled, and TCRdb retains in-frame clones only, with some absent. The DNA was the basis for D and trimming; V, J and clone size are from that table. The sample shows 150,000 to 200,000 clones, about 86% of them seen only once. Germline values: CDR1 SGHNT, CDR2 YYREEE (reference sequence). The CDR3 runs 17 residues. V shed 2 bases, J shed 7 bases, and the junction held 6 bases outside the gene matches. The chain links TRBV5-4 to TRBJ2-1, with TRBD2 identical over 16 bases. The sample comprised peripheral blood. The sequence came from a woman aged 65 to 85 who had recovered from COVID-19. Here the CDR3 DNA reads TGTGCCAGCAGCTTCGCCTCGGGACTAGCGGGGGGGAATGAGCAGTTCTTC. It codes for CASSFASGLAGGNEQFF.